Below, 5 T cell receptor beta chains from the same sample are listed, as sequenced in a study of cytomegalovirus exposure and HLA in healthy donors. Using immunoSEQ multiplex PCR, the repertoire was profiled, and TCRdb retains in-frame clones only, with some absent. Here the sample spans about 360,000 clones, roughly 85% being singletons. Sequenced input: PBMCs. Receptors originate from a young woman in good health and CMV-seronegative.

The rearrangement links TRBV6-1 to TRBJ1-6; D is possibly TRBD1 (5 bases). CDR1 MNHNS and CDR2 SASEGT come from the germline V gene. This CDR3 is built from 15 residues. V dropped 3 bases and J dropped 6 bases, with 12 bases sitting between them. CDR3 protein: CASSEGPGGNSPLHF. The CDR3 coding sequence is TGTGCCAGCAGTGAGGGACCGGGGGGTAATTCACCCCTCCACTTT.

This clone appeared once. V is TRBV5-1 and J is TRBJ2-3; D might be TRBD1 (6 bases). CDR3 length equals 15 residues. The ends were cut back, 5 bases at V and 3 bases at J, with 16 bases in the middle. Germline V lookup: CDR1 SGHRS, CDR2 YFSETQ. CDR3 region: CASRPGTQGTDTQYF. Written as DNA, the CDR3 is TGCGCCAGCAGACCCGGGACACAAGGGACAGATACGCAGTATTTT.

This clone appeared once. The V gene is TRBV19, the J gene TRBJ2-7; no clear D gene. CDR3 length equals 13 residues. Trimming took off 3 bases at V and 4 bases at J, with 10 bases between the two ends. CDR1 and CDR2 (germline): LNHDA, SQIVND (reference sequence). The CDR3 nucleotides read TGTGCCAGTAGTATTCGGTCACCTTACGAGCAGTACTTC. This sequence encodes CASSIRSPYEQYF.

V usage is TRBV5-1 and J usage is TRBJ2-3, with 9 bases lining up with TRBD2. The V and J ends lost 0 bases and 1 base, in that order; junction bases with no gene match: 6. The CDR3 has 17 residues. Germline V gene sequence: CDR1 SGHRS, CDR2 YFSETQ. This CDR3 reads CASSLAGASGGTDTQYF. The CDR3 DNA follows: TGCGCCAGCAGCTTGGCCGGGGCTAGCGGGGGCACAGATACGCAGTATTTT.

The J gene is TRBJ1-5, the V gene TRBV4-2; tentatively, D is TRBD1 (6 bases). The CDR3 is 15 amino acids. Trimming left V 1 base short and J 4 bases short, with 11 bases between. In germline, CDR1 is LGHNA, CDR2 YNFKEQ. CDR3 amino acids: CASSQGDTTNQPQHF. As DNA, the CDR3 is TGTGCCAGCAGCCAAGGGGACACAACTAATCAGCCCCAGCATTTT.